This is a list of T cell receptor beta chains from one sample in a study of CD8 T cells in Susac syndrome. TCRdb re-analysed the immunoSEQ multiplex PCR reads in MiXCR, keeping a single row per CDR3 protein. The sample has around 150,000 distinct CDR3 sequences, 85% to 95% seen once; the top ten hold about 0.18%. Sample: CD8+ T cells from PBMCs. Every receptor here comes from a human donor with Susac syndrome. Each CDR3 is given with its conserved first and last residue. The D gene is left open where the match is weak. A clone size is listed for some rows: how often the clone was seen (once, few, many), or a class if it is expanded.

>TRBV3-1|14|TRBJ1-1|TRBD1|-
CASSYAPGQLEAFF
TGTGCCAGCAGCTACGCCCCGGGACAGTTAGAAGCTTTCTTT
>TRBV24-1|16|TRBJ2-6|TRBD1|-
CATSDETGAGANVLTF
TGTGCCACCAGTGACGAGACAGGGGCTGGGGCCAACGTCCTGACTTTC
>TRBV20-1|15|TRBJ2-7|TRBD1|-
CSASSGQGAHYEQYF
TGCAGTGCTAGCTCCGGACAGGGGGCCCACTACGAGCAGTACTTC
>TRBV27|14|TRBJ2-3|-|once
CASSLGVPQDTQYF
TGTGCCAGCAGTTTGGGGGTCCCACAGGATACGCAGTATTTT
>TRBV19|13|TRBJ2-1|-|-
CASSTDSYNEQFF
TGTGCCAGTAGCACAGACTCCTACAATGAGCAGTTCTTC
>TRBV24-1|13|TRBJ2-5|-|-
CATSDARQETQYF
TGTGCCACCAGTGACGCCAGGCAAGAGACCCAGTACTTC
>TRBV9|14|TRBJ2-7|TRBD1|-
CASSGPGTGDEQYF
TGTGCCAGCAGCGGCCCTGGGACAGGGGACGAGCAGTACTTC
>TRBV11-2|15|TRBJ2-1|TRBD1|-
CASSPSNPGQGACGF
TGTGCCAGCAGCCCTAGCAACCCAGGACAGGGGGCTTGTGGCTTC
>TRBV9|16|TRBJ2-2|TRBD1|-
CASSGATGGNTGELFF
TGTGCCAGCAGCGGAGCGACAGGGGGCAACACCGGGGAGCTGTTTTTT
>TRBV7-3|18|TRBJ2-1|TRBD1|-
CASSPDRANLYSYNEQFF
TGTGCCAGCAGCCCGGACAGGGCCAACCTTTACTCCTACAATGAGCAGTTCTTC
>TRBV5-4|15|TRBJ2-7|TRBD2|-
CASSLTSGTTYEQYF
TGTGCCAGCAGCCTGACTAGCGGGACCACTTACGAGCAGTACTTC
>TRBV28|11|TRBJ2-7|-|once
CASSSSDEQYF
TGTGCCAGCAGTTCCTCGGACGAGCAGTACTTC
>TRBV5-6|15|TRBJ1-2|TRBD1|-
CASSTGTESLWGYTF
TGTGCCAGCAGCACCGGGACAGAATCTTTATGGGGCTACACCTTC
>TRBV24-1|13|TRBJ2-1|-|-
CATSEASYNEQFF
TGTGCCACCAGTGAGGCTAGCTACAATGAGCAGTTCTTC
>TRBV6-5|13|TRBJ2-7|-|-
CASSSASSYEQYF
TGTGCCAGCAGTTCCGCTAGCTCCTACGAGCAGTACTTC
>TRBV13|14|TRBJ1-1|TRBD1|-
CASSQGAPGTEAFF
TGTGCCAGCAGCCAGGGGGCCCCCGGCACTGAAGCTTTCTTT
>TRBV27|14|TRBJ2-7|-|-
CASSPGTPSYEQYF
TGTGCCAGCAGTCCAGGGACTCCGTCCTACGAGCAGTACTTC
>TRBV7-3|14|TRBJ2-5|-|-
CASSLYEAGGAQYF
TGTGCCAGCAGCTTATACGAAGCTGGAGGGGCCCAGTACTTC
>TRBV14|15|TRBJ2-5|-|-
CASSQDLGSQETQYF
TGTGCCAGCAGCCAAGATCTCGGCAGCCAAGAGACCCAGTACTTC
>TRBV6-5|16|TRBJ1-4|-|-
CASSYSKGELNEKLFF
TGTGCCAGCAGTTACTCGAAGGGGGAACTTAATGAAAAACTGTTTTTT
>TRBV20-1|12|TRBJ1-1|-|-
CSLPGQGLEAFF
TGCAGTCTCCCGGGCCAGGGATTAGAAGCTTTCTTT
>TRBV15|15|TRBJ1-2|-|-
CATSRDTQPFYGYTF
TGTGCCACCAGCAGAGATACACAGCCCTTCTATGGCTACACCTTC
>TRBV10-3|13|TRBJ2-7|TRBD2|-
CAISRTSFSEQYF
TGTGCCATCAGTAGGACTAGTTTTAGCGAGCAGTACTTC
>TRBV4-1|15|TRBJ2-2|-|-
CASSRAGTNTGELFF
TGCGCCAGCAGCCGAGCCGGGACTAACACCGGGGAGCTGTTTTTT
>TRBV27|15|TRBJ2-7|-|-
CASSLGEIPTAEQYF
TGTGCCAGCAGTTTAGGGGAGATTCCCACGGCCGAGCAGTACTTC
>TRBV29-1|15|TRBJ1-2|-|-
CSVPSEGPSNYGYTF
TGCAGCGTCCCCTCGGAGGGACCAAGTAACTATGGCTACACCTTC
>TRBV7-9|14|TRBJ1-2|-|-
CASSLVGAFYGYTF
TGTGCCAGCAGCTTAGTTGGAGCCTTCTATGGCTACACCTTC
>TRBV12-5|14|TRBJ2-7|-|-
CASGPSNGDYEQYF
TGTGCTAGTGGTCCCAGCAACGGAGATTACGAGCAGTACTTC
>TRBV5-1|15|TRBJ2-5|TRBD2|-
CASSLGGGAQETQYF
TGCGCCAGCAGCTTGGGCGGGGGGGCCCAAGAGACCCAGTACTTC
>TRBV2|13|TRBJ2-5|TRBD2|-
CASSEWGGETQYF
TGTGCCAGCAGTGAATGGGGGGGAGAGACCCAGTACTTC
>TRBV4-1|15|TRBJ2-4|-|once
CASSQEGPNGDIQYF
TGCGCCAGCAGCCAAGAGGGGCCTAATGGGGACATTCAGTACTTC
>TRBV29-1|14|TRBJ1-2|-|-
CSVGAGDINYGYTF
TGCAGCGTTGGAGCCGGAGACATTAACTATGGCTACACCTTC
>TRBV11-2|13|TRBJ1-2|-|-
CASSLGMGGSYTF
TGTGCCAGCAGCTTAGGAATGGGCGGGAGCTACACCTTC
>TRBV25-1|12|TRBJ1-1|-|few
CASGSLNTEAFF
TGTGCCAGCGGCAGCCTGAACACTGAAGCTTTCTTT
>TRBV5-6|13|TRBJ2-7|-|-
CASSWSDNYEQYF
TGTGCCAGCAGCTGGTCAGATAACTACGAGCAGTACTTC
>TRBV9|17|TRBJ2-1|TRBD2|-
CASSAPISGSPNNEQFF
TGTGCCAGCAGCGCTCCCATTAGCGGGAGCCCTAACAATGAGCAGTTCTTC
>TRBV25-1|11|TRBJ2-1|-|-
CASSVVNEQFF
TGTGCCAGCAGTGTGGTCAATGAGCAGTTCTTC
>TRBV6-4|16|TRBJ2-1|TRBD2|-
CASSQREGAPYNEQFF
TGTGCCAGCAGTCAGCGGGAGGGAGCCCCCTACAATGAGCAGTTCTTC
>TRBV7-7|13|TRBJ2-7|TRBD2|-
CASSLGLEEEQYF
TGTGCTAGCAGCTTAGGACTAGAGGAAGAGCAGTACTTC
>TRBV21-1|15|TRBJ1-1|-|-
CASSKARGGNTEAFF
TGTGCCAGCAGCAAAGCGCGGGGCGGGAACACTGAAGCTTTCTTT
>TRBV9|15|TRBJ2-3|TRBD2|few
CASSATSGSTDTQYF
TGTGCCAGCAGCGCGACTAGCGGTAGCACAGATACGCAGTATTTT
>TRBV20-1|14|TRBJ2-5|-|once
CSARDYYLIGDQYF
TGCAGTGCTAGAGATTATTACCTGATAGGTGACCAGTACTTC
>TRBV29-1|13|TRBJ2-1|-|-
CSVRGDSVFEQFF
TGCAGCGTGCGAGGGGACTCCGTATTCGAGCAGTTCTTC
>TRBV20-1|15|TRBJ2-1|-|-
CSARDRVGATNEQFF
TGCAGTGCTAGAGATCGGGTAGGGGCCACCAATGAGCAGTTCTTC
>TRBV29-1|15|TRBJ2-3|-|-
CSVDLEEGPLDTQYF
TGCAGCGTTGACCTCGAGGAAGGGCCCCTGGATACGCAGTATTTT
>TRBV9|13|TRBJ2-2|-|-
CASSIGTAGELFF
TGTGCCAGCAGCATAGGGACGGCCGGGGAGCTGTTTTTT